This TCR beta chain comes out of a study of blood T cell repertoires in COVID-19. Overall study: The United States, Italy and Spain supplied acute and convalescent COVID-19 samples. The analysed material was cDNA or gDNA that came from T cells, B-cell-depleted T cells, or PBMCs.

Some clones are missing from TCRdb's copy, which holds only in-frame ones; the method was immunoSEQ multiplex PCR. The top ten hold around 4.6% of the sample, which has 40,000 to 50,000 clones, 85% to 90% seen once. This sequence was found in a human donor in a cohort sampled during active COVID-19. Material: peripheral blood.

CDR3 sequence reads: CASSFQGTEAFF. The CDR3 region has the DNA TGCGCCAGCAGCTTTCAGGGAACTGAAGCTTTCTTT. The chain links TRBV5-1 to TRBJ1-1; possible D gene TRBD1, 5 bases. Germline loops: CDR1 SGHRS, CDR2 YFSETQ. The ends were cut back, 2 bases at V and 5 bases at J, with 7 bases in the middle. This CDR3 region has 12 residues.